Described below is a single T cell receptor (beta chain) sequence and its context. What this receptor recognizes is not known. Base qualities are not at hand, and no much larger clone is one base apart. This specimen comes from a study of blood T cell repertoires in COVID-19 (TCRdb year 2020). About the investigation overall: The collaborator samples originated in the United States, Italy and Spain and spanned the acute and convalescent phases of COVID-19. The material from the prospective study consisted of cDNA or gDNA derived from T cells, B-cell-depleted T cells, or PBMCs. The repertoires were released in a freely available public database meant as a resource for research on the immune response to SARS-CoV-2. Sample metadata almost always included a de-identified subject ID, COVID-19 status, age in years and sex. Deeply sampled blood TCRbeta repertoires from subjects exposed to, actively infected with, or recovered from COVID-19 were included in the dataset. Samples came from the ongoing ImmuneRACE study (first 160 participants) plus 1,254 subjects from 6 global collaborators. Where available, HLA class I and class II types were taken from metadata supplied by the sample provider and were not determined by assay-based typing.

The immunoSEQ Assay, a bias-controlled multiplex PCR, was used to amplify TCRbeta CDR3 regions from genomic DNA. On the authors' methods: The number of nucleated cells in each sample was estimated by amplification of reference gene primers within the assay. Sequence reads were collapsed and filtered to measure the absolute abundance of every unique TCRbeta CDR3 rearrangement. For each sample, productive Simpson clonality was calculated by taking the square root of Simpson's diversity index across productive rearrangements. TCRdb re-hosts the immuneACCESS table, in-frame sequences only. Its copies lack some clones; in the studies checked, an unresolved V gene accounts for under half of them, and the cause for the rest is not known. Clone size and V and J calls were adopted from that table, with D and trimming inferred from the DNA. The sample includes about 230,000 clones, with 86% observed a single time. Of the sample, roughly 11% falls within the top ten clones.

Here is what the overall study found, with its caveats: Clinical and demographic metadata were provided uncurated, with the amount varying by source and participant.

One collaborating source in Seattle enrolled patients during active infection and followed them longitudinally through the course of disease. Collaborating institutions collected whole blood in K2EDTA tubes following their own protocols. For TCRbeta analysis, collaborators shipped samples in one of three forms: frozen whole blood, isolated PBMCs, or DNA extracted from either of those sample types. Input material: peripheral blood. The sequence was obtained from a man over 45 with COVID-19, enrolled during active disease.

CDR3 sequence: CASNLGAGFTGELFF. The DNA reads TGTGCCAGCAACCTTGGTGCAGGGTTCACCGGGGAGCTGTTTTTT. The chain is encoded by TRBV5-8 joined to TRBJ2-2; the best D guess is TRBD1, with 5 bases matching. In the germline V gene, CDR1 corresponds to SGHTS and CDR2 to YDEGEE. The CDR3 starts with the cysteine, ends with the phenylalanine, and has 15 residues. Solely the CDR3 DNA is kept, with 45 bases framed from the first base. V sheds 6 bases and J sheds 4 bases, leaving 16 bases between their ends.